One and the same sample provided the 14 T cell receptor beta chains below, sequenced in a study of T cell repertoires in cytomegalovirus infection. TCRdb used MiXCR to reprocess the reads, holding one entry per CDR3 protein. The sample contains about 890,000 distinct CDR3 sequences, approximately 30% of which appear only once. No antigen has been identified for these receptors. Sequencing was performed on cultured CD8+ T cells from PBMCs, taken from culture after CMV antigen stimulation. Every receptor here comes from a human donor in good health (CMV status not recorded). Some clones in this sample may be carry-over from other donors' samples.

The V call is TRBV9, the J call TRBJ1-1, with 9 bases fitting TRBD1. Germline V CDR1 and CDR2: SGDLS, YYNGEE. V lost 7 bases, J lost 3 bases, and 16 bases stayed unmatched. CDR3 size: 17 residues. The CDR3 DNA is TGTGCCAGCGGGTACCCCGGGACAGGGAATTTGGACACTGAAGCTTTCTTT. This sequence encodes CASGYPGTGNLDTEAFF.

The rearrangement links TRBV6-6 to TRBJ1-2; no firm D call. Germline V CDR1 and CDR2: MNHNY, SVGAGI (reference sequence). V lost 5 bases and J 8 bases, leaving 12 bases between the germline ends. The CDR3 covers 12 residues. The CDR3 sequence: CASSHRADGYTF. CDR3 sequence (DNA): TGTGCCAGCAGTCATCGGGCGGACGGCTACACCTTC.

V is TRBV7-8 and J is TRBJ2-2; 7 bases are shared with TRBD1. CDR1 is SGHVS, CDR2 FQNEAQ, per germline. This CDR3 spans 16 amino acids. V gave up 0 bases and J gave up 1 base; unmatched junction bases: 2. CDR3 protein: CASSLAAGGNTGELFF. CDR3 nucleotides: TGTGCCAGCAGCTTAGCGGCAGGGGGGAACACCGGGGAGCTGTTTTTT. The variable domain in full, completed from reference TRBV7-8 and TRBJ2-2, reads GAGVSQSPRYKVAKRGQDVALRCDPISGHVSLFWYQQALGQGPEFLTYFQNEAQLDKSGLPSDRFFAERPEGSVSTLKIQRTQQEDSAVYLCASSLAAGGNTGELFFGEGSRLTVL.

The V gene is TRBV10-3, the J gene TRBJ1-1, with D tentatively TRBD1 (5 bases). The germline V gene encodes CDR1 ENHRY and CDR2 SYGVKD. Between the trimmed V and J ends, which lost 2 bases and 0 bases, there was a span of 13 bases. The CDR3 runs to 16 residues. CDR3 sequence: CAISEPGTAMNTEAFF. The CDR3 coding sequence is TGTGCCATCAGTGAGCCCGGGACGGCTATGAACACTGAAGCTTTCTTT.

The chain is built from TRBV19 and TRBJ1-6; possibly TRBD1 for D (5 bases). The CDR3 sequence is 16 residues long. Trimming took 7 bases from V and 6 from J, leaving 19 bases between them. CDR1 LNHDA and CDR2 SQIVND come from the germline V gene (reference sequence). The CDR3 reads CASKRGTATVNSPLHF. The CDR3 DNA follows: TGTGCCAGTAAAAGAGGGACCGCGACAGTTAATTCACCCCTCCACTTT.

The chain links TRBV4-1 to TRBJ2-5; TRBD1 agrees at 11 bases. The V gene's germline CDR1 is MGHRA and CDR2 YSYEKL. J gave up 4 bases and V 0 bases, and 10 bases lay outside the gene matches. The CDR3 is 18 residues long. CDR3 sequence: CASSQEGAGQGALETQYF. The CDR3 DNA reads as TGCGCCAGCAGCCAAGAAGGGGCCGGACAGGGGGCCTTAGAGACCCAGTACTTC.

The V call is TRBV19, the J call TRBJ1-5, with D hard to call. Germline CDR1 and CDR2: LNHDA and SQIVND (reference sequence). The V end was cut by 3 bases, the J end by 2 bases, with 8 bases between. The CDR3 runs 14 residues. The CDR3 DNA sequence: TGTGCCAGTAGTATTTTGGACGGCAATCAGCCCCAGCATTTT. This gives the protein CASSILDGNQPQHF. Supplemented by reference TRBV19 and TRBJ1-5, the full variable domain reads DGGITQSPKYLFRKEGQNVTLSCEQNLNHDAMYWYRQDPGQGLRLIYYSQIVNDFQKGDIAEGYSVSREKKESFPLTVTSAQKNPTAFYLCASSILDGNQPQHFGDGTRLSIL.

The chain recombines TRBV12-3 or TRBV12-4 with TRBJ2-1, with TRBD2 as a possible D gene (5 bases). This CDR3 is built from 16 residues. V was pared by 3 bases and J by 3 bases, with 15 bases between. The CDR3 nucleotides read TGTGCCAGCAGTTTGGTTTGGGCTAGCAGCTACAATGAGCAGTTCTTC. Its translation is CASSLVWASSYNEQFF.

This clonotype was seen a handful of times. This chain joins TRBV7-6 and TRBJ2-2; 12 nucleotides align to TRBD2. Unmatched junction bases numbered 4, after V lost 1 base and J lost 4 bases. CDR1 is SGHVS, CDR2 FNYEAQ, per germline. The CDR3 is 17 residues long. CDR3 sequence (DNA): TGTGCCAGCAGCTTAGTCCCTAGCGGGGGGGCCACCGGGGAGCTGTTTTTT. Translating it yields CASSLVPSGGATGELFF.

CDR3 nucleotide sequence: TGTGCCAGCAGTGAATGGGATACAGATACGCAGTATTTT. Its protein is CASSEWDTDTQYF. The chain recombines TRBV6-1 with TRBJ2-3; D unresolved. The CDR3 has 13 amino acids. Trimming shortened V by 2 bases and J by 3 bases, and 6 bases separated the two germline ends. From germline, CDR1 is MNHNS and CDR2 SASEGT.

This sequence joins TRBV7-9 and TRBJ2-5; D gene ambiguous. Germline lookup yields CDR1 SEHNR and CDR2 FQNEAQ (reference sequence). The CDR3 is made up of 15 amino acids. V gave up 5 bases and J gave up 1 base, with 14 bases separating them. This CDR3 reads CASSPREQPQETQYF. CDR3 DNA sequence: TGTGCCAGCAGCCCCCGCGAACAGCCCCAAGAGACCCAGTACTTC.

This clonotype was recorded a few times. V is TRBV29-1 and J is TRBJ2-1; no firm D call. The germline CDR1 and CDR2 sequences are SQVTM and ANQGSEA. This CDR3 has 11 amino acids. The CDR3, as DNA: TGCAGTATCTTCTTCAGAAATGAGCAGTTCTTC. Protein: CSIFFRNEQFF.

The chain links TRBV20-1 to TRBJ2-7; D is undetermined. The CDR3 has 14 amino acids. The germline V gene has CDR1 DFQATT and CDR2 SNEGSKA (reference sequence). V lost 4 bases and J lost 2, with 15 bases in between. CDR3 DNA: TGCAGTGCTACGAAGGACCTTACCCCCTACGAGCAGTACTTC. Translation gives CSATKDLTPYEQYF.

This clonotype has a handful of counts. The rearrangement uses TRBV7-6 and TRBJ2-5; 8 nucleotides align to TRBD1. Trimming cost V 5 bases and J 2 bases; bases outside gene matches: 7. Germline lookup yields CDR1 SGHVS and CDR2 FNYEAQ. This CDR3 has 15 residues. CDR3 sequence: CASSPVDRAQETQYF. The CDR3 coding sequence is TGTGCCAGCAGCCCCGTGGACAGGGCTCAAGAGACCCAGTACTTC.